A selection of T cell receptor beta chains follows, all from one sample in a study of blood T cells in healthy people across ages. TCRdb used MiXCR to reprocess the 5' RACE reads, holding one entry per CDR3 protein. The profile shows 1.5 million to 2 million distinct CDR3 sequences, about 50% of them singletons. Sequencing input: blood. The receptor set was obtained from a woman aged 40 to 55 in good health. The CDR3 runs from the conserved cysteine through the conserved F or W. D genes are given only for firm matches. Size is stated for part of the rows, as once, few or many counts, or as a class when the clone is expanded.

J gene,V gene,clone size,D gene,CDR3 DNA,CDR3 protein
TRBJ2-1,TRBV28,-,TRBD1,TGTGCCAGCAGCTCCGGAGCGACAGGGGTCAATGAGCAGTTCTTC,CASSSGATGVNEQFF
TRBJ2-1,TRBV6-5,-,TRBD1,TGTGCCAGCAGCCAGGGAGTGCAGGGGGCCTACAATGAGCAGTTCTTC,CASSQGVQGAYNEQFF
TRBJ2-5,TRBV27,few,TRBD2,TGTGCCAGCAGTTCCCAAGCGGGGGGTGAAGAGACCCAGTACTTC,CASSSQAGGEETQYF
TRBJ1-6,TRBV4-3,-,TRBD1,TGCGCCAGCAGCCAGGACAGGACAACTGTGGGATCACCCCTCCACTTT,CASSQDRTTVGSPLHF
TRBJ2-6,TRBV12-3/TRBV12-4,few,-,TGTGCCAGCAGTAGACTAAGACAGGCGGGCTCTGGGGCCAACGTCCTGACTTTC,CASSRLRQAGSGANVLTF
TRBJ2-1,TRBV29-1,-,-,TGCAGCGTGGCGGAACGCAACAATGAGCAGTTCTTC,CSVAERNNEQFF
TRBJ2-2,TRBV7-2,-,-,TGTGCCAGCCTCGTCACTACCCTGAACACCGGGGAGCTGTTTTTT,CASLVTTLNTGELFF
TRBJ2-3,TRBV20-1,-,-,TGCAGTGCTCTCCGGTTAACAGGGTCCACAGATACGCAGTATTTT,CSALRLTGSTDTQYF
TRBJ2-5,TRBV28,few,-,TGTGCCAGCAGTCCCCGGACAGATTGGGAAGAGACCCAGTACTTC,CASSPRTDWEETQYF
TRBJ2-1,TRBV27,-,TRBD1,TGTGTCACCAAACCTCGGGACAGGCCCTACAATGAGCAGTTCTTC,CVTKPRDRPYNEQFF
TRBJ2-1,TRBV7-2,-,-,TGTGCCAGCAGCTTGCGACAGCCATACAATGAGCAGTTCTTC,CASSLRQPYNEQFF
TRBJ2-1,TRBV6-2/TRBV6-3,once,TRBD1,TGTGCCAGCAGGTCCCTCGGGACAGGGGGCTCAAATGAGCAGTTCTTC,CASRSLGTGGSNEQFF
TRBJ2-1,TRBV4-2,-,-,TGTGCCAGCAGCCAAGAGCCGGGGCTCTCCTACAATGAGCAGTTCTTC,CASSQEPGLSYNEQFF
TRBJ1-5,TRBV28,-,-,TGTGCCAGCAGTTTGGCGGGAGCTAATCAGCCCCAGCATTTT,CASSLAGANQPQHF